Listed below are T cell receptor beta chains from one sample, sequenced in a study of T cell clonotyping in hematopoietic cell transplantation. The data were produced by immunoSEQ multiplex PCR, yet TCRdb's version contains in-frame clones alone and is incomplete. The repertoire includes 25,000 to 30,000 clones, 70% to 80% of them detected once, and 6.8% sits in the top ten. Here the sequenced sample was peripheral blood mononuclear cells, taken before stem cell transplant. The receptor source for this set is a woman aged 30 to 39 with chronic myeloid leukemia. Some clones in this sample may be carry-over from other donors' samples. Both conserved end residues are part of each CDR3. A D gene is named only where the DNA matches it firmly. For some rows the clone size is stated as once, few or many, or as a class when expanded; others skip it.

J,size,D,V,CDR3,DNA
TRBJ2-7,.,TRBD1,TRBV6-1,CASSEAGTGIVEQYF,TGTGCCAGCAGTGAGGCCGGGACAGGGATCGTCGAGCAGTACTTC
TRBJ2-1,.,TRBD2,TRBV7-8,CASSKGLDAYNEQFF,TGTGCCAGCAGCAAGGGACTAGACGCCTACAATGAGCAGTTCTTC
TRBJ1-6,.,.,TRBV5-6,CASRGGPNSPLHF,TGTGCCAGCAGGGGGGGCCCTAATTCACCCCTCCACTTT
TRBJ2-5,.,.,TRBV4-2,CASSQEISETQYF,TGTGCCAGCAGCCAAGAAATCAGCGAGACCCAGTACTTC
TRBJ1-6,.,.,TRBV10-1,CASSVRSGSPLHF,TGCGCCAGCAGTGTCAGGTCTGGATCACCCCTCCACTTT
TRBJ2-5,.,TRBD2,TRBV4-1,CASSQGLAQETQYF,TGCGCCAGCAGCCAAGGACTAGCGCAAGAGACCCAGTACTTC
TRBJ1-4,.,.,TRBV5-6,CASSLEGVGTTNEKLFF,TGTGCCAGCAGCTTGGAAGGGGTGGGGACCACTAATGAAAAACTGTTTTTT
TRBJ2-7,.,.,TRBV6-5,CASSGQSLGSYEQYF,TGTGCCAGCAGTGGACAGTCTTTGGGATCCTACGAGCAGTACTTC
TRBJ1-4,.,.,TRBV5-5,CASSFGRVEKLFF,TGTGCCAGCAGCTTTGGCAGGGTTGAAAAACTGTTTTTT
TRBJ2-7,.,TRBD1,TRBV2,CASSVGTGVEQYF,TGTGCCAGCAGTGTCGGGACAGGGGTTGAGCAGTACTTC
TRBJ2-7,.,TRBD1,TRBV6-5,CASSGTGGPYEQYF,TGTGCCAGCAGTGGGACAGGGGGACCCTACGAGCAGTACTTC
TRBJ1-3,.,TRBD1,TRBV7-6,CASSLNFETGTFPSGNTIYF,TGTGCCAGCAGCTTAAATTTCGAGACAGGGACTTTCCCCTCTGGAAACACCATATATTTT
TRBJ1-5,.,.,TRBV6-5,CASSRTLNQPQHF,TGTGCCAGCAGTCGTACCTTAAATCAGCCCCAGCATTTT
TRBJ2-3,few,TRBD2,TRBV7-9,CASRPLAATFTDTQYF,TGTGCCAGCAGGCCACTAGCGGCCACATTCACAGATACGCAGTATTTT
TRBJ2-2,.,TRBD2,TRBV9,CASSVTSSQAGELFF,TGTGCCAGCAGCGTGACTAGCTCCCAAGCCGGGGAGCTGTTTTTT
TRBJ1-5,.,.,TRBV7-2,CASSTQGSFGQPQHF,TGTGCCAGCAGCACACAGGGTTCGTTTGGTCAGCCCCAGCATTTT
TRBJ1-2,.,TRBD1,TRBV14,CASSLGTGYMTF,TGTGCCAGCAGCCTCGGGACAGGCTACATGACCTTC
TRBJ2-2,.,.,TRBV5-8,CASSPGQTNTGELFF,TGTGCCAGCAGTCCTGGACAAACGAACACCGGGGAGCTGTTTTTT
TRBJ1-2,once,.,TRBV29-1,CSVVSRANYGYTF,TGCAGCGTTGTGTCCAGGGCCAACTATGGCTACACCTTC
TRBJ2-4,.,.,TRBV11-2,CASSATVGKNIQYF,TGTGCCAGCAGCGCAACCGTTGGCAAAAACATTCAGTACTTC
TRBJ1-1,.,.,TRBV5-6,CASSSRTGEAFF,TGTGCCAGCAGCTCTAGGACGGGTGAAGCTTTCTTT
TRBJ1-4,.,.,TRBV7-8,CASSLGLNEKLFF,TGTGCCAGCAGCCTAGGGCTCAATGAAAAACTGTTTTTT
TRBJ1-1,.,TRBD1,TRBV30,CAWSVNRGTEAFF,TGTGCCTGGAGTGTTAACAGGGGGACTGAAGCTTTCTTT
TRBJ2-3,few,.,TRBV7-2,CASSFGSKDTQYF,TGTGCCAGCAGCTTTGGGAGCAAAGATACGCAGTATTTT
TRBJ1-4,.,TRBD1,TRBV11-2,CASRATGELTNEKLFF,TGTGCCAGCAGGGCGACAGGGGAATTAACTAATGAAAAACTGTTTTTT
TRBJ2-2,medium-sized,.,TRBV7-6,CASSLGFERGGTGELFF,TGTGCCAGCAGCTTAGGATTTGAGAGGGGAGGAACCGGGGAGCTGTTTTTT
TRBJ1-2,.,.,TRBV30,CAWSEGSRGDGYTF,TGTGCCTGGAGTGAGGGATCCCGCGGCGATGGCTACACCTTC
TRBJ2-1,.,.,TRBV6-1,CASRPPGTSNEQFF,TGTGCCAGCAGGCCACCCGGGACTTCAAATGAGCAGTTCTTC
TRBJ2-5,.,TRBD2,TRBV4-3,CASSQVIAGTGETQYF,TGCGCCAGCAGCCAAGTAATAGCGGGGACTGGGGAGACCCAGTACTTC
TRBJ1-6,.,.,TRBV11-2,CASSLGSSSYNSPLHF,TGTGCCAGCAGCTTAGGGAGCAGCTCCTATAATTCACCCCTCCACTTT
TRBJ1-4,.,.,TRBV7-3,CASSLRGRAPTNEKLFF,TGTGCCAGCAGCTTAAGGGGCAGGGCCCCAACTAATGAAAAACTGTTTTTT
TRBJ2-3,once,TRBD2,TRBV2,CASSHPVGTSGGHARTDTQYF,TGTGCCAGCAGTCACCCAGTTGGGACTAGCGGGGGACATGCACGCACAGATACGCAGTATTTT